This T cell receptor beta chain is from a study of beta chain features in type 1 diabetes. Overall study: Cell yields, age and gender were similar between patients and healthy donors.

Only a few counts were recorded for this clone. Using CD45RO/CCR7/CD25/CD127/CD95/CD27, CD4+ naive, central memory, regulatory and stem cell-like memory cells were sorted. Reverse transcribing all isolated RNA meant expressed TCRB transcripts were sequenced. Repertoires were generated with immunoSEQ multiplex PCR, while TCRdb's copy carries only in-frame clones and drops some. The data hold approximately 400,000 clones, with approximately 15% observed a single time. Germline loops: CDR1 LGHNA, CDR2 YSLEER. CDR3 length equals 14 residues. V lost 5 bases and J lost 4; bases outside the gene matches: 7. This chain links TRBV4-3 with TRBJ1-1; TRBD1 agrees at 7 bases. The TCR was taken from a young woman in good health. Sequencing was done on a sample of naive CD4+ T cells from blood. The CDR3 here is CASSAYTGATEAFF. CDR3 nucleotides: TGCGCCAGCAGCGCTTACACAGGGGCCACTGAAGCTTTCTTT.